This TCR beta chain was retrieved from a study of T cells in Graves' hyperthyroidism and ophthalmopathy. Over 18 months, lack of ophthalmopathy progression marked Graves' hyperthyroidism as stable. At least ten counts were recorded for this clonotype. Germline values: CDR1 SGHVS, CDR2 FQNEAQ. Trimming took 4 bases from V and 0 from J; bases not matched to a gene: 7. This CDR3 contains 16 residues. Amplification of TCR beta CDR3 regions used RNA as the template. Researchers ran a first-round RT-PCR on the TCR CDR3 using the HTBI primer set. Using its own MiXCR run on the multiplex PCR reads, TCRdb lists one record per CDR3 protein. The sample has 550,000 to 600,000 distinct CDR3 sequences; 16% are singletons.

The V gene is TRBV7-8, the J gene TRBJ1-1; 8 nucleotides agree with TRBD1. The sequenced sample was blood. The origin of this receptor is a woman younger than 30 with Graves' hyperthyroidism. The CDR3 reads CASSSNYRGLNTEAFF. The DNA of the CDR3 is TGTGCCAGCAGCTCGAATTACAGGGGGTTGAACACTGAAGCTTTCTTT.